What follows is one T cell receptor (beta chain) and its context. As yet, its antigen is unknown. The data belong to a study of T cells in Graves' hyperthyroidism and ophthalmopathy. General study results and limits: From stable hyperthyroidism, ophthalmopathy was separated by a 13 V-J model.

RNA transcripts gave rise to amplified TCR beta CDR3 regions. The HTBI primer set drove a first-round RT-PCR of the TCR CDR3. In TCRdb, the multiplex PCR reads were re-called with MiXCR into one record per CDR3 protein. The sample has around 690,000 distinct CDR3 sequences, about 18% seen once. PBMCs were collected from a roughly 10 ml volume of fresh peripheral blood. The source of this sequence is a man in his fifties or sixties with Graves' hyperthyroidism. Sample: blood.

CDR3 DNA sequence: TGTGCCAGTAGTATTGGTCTTTATAGCAATCAGCCCCAGCATTTT. It yields the protein CASSIGLYSNQPQHF. The chain recombines TRBV19 with TRBJ1-5; no firm D call. Germline CDR1 and CDR2: LNHDA and SQIVND (reference sequence). CDR3 length: 15 residues. Between the trimmed V and J ends, which lost 3 bases and 0 bases, there was a span of 9 bases. The full variable domain, in which reference TRBV19 and TRBJ1-5 provide the parts outside the CDR3, is DGGITQSPKYLFRKEGQNVTLSCEQNLNHDAMYWYRQDPGQGLRLIYYSQIVNDFQKGDIAEGYSVSREKKESFPLTVTSAQKNPTAFYLCASSIGLYSNQPQHFGDGTRLSIL.